The entry below describes one T cell receptor beta chain. The assay was immunoSEQ multiplex PCR, and TCRdb's table has in-frame clones only and misses some. The table includes 50,000 to 55,000 clones, around 86% detected once. V lost 2 bases to trimming and J lost 7 bases; unmatched junction nucleotides: 6. The V gene's germline CDR1 is MNHNS and CDR2 SASEGT. The length of the CDR3 is 15 residues. The sample originates from a study of blood T cell repertoires in COVID-19. Turning to the study itself: COVID-19 samples collected from the United States, Italy and Spain covered acute and convalescent phases. PBMCs, B-cell-depleted T cells, or T cells provided the cDNA or gDNA that made up the material.

Material for sequencing was peripheral blood. The gene calls are TRBV6-1 and TRBJ2-1; 9 positions match TRBD1. This sequence originates from a man aged 50 to 59 with active COVID-19. The CDR3 region is CASSEWDRAINEQFF. CDR3 DNA sequence: TGTGCCAGCAGTGAATGGGACAGGGCGATAAATGAGCAGTTCTTC.